The 11 T cell receptor beta chains below were found in one sample sequenced in a study of blood T cell repertoires in COVID-19. Method: immunoSEQ multiplex PCR; TCRdb's copy keeps in-frame clones and lacks some. Of about 190,000 clones listed, about 88% are singletons. The sequenced sample consisted of peripheral blood. The origin of the receptors is a human donor in a cohort sampled during active COVID-19.

The CDR3 spells CASGATDRVYGYTF. Here the CDR3 DNA reads TGTGCCAGCGGTGCGACGGACAGGGTTTATGGCTACACCTTC. The V and J genes are TRBV21-1 and TRBJ1-2; the D call TRBD1 from the table was never checked on the DNA. TRBV21-1 is a pseudogene locus. The CDR3 covers 14 residues.

Details on this clone: This specimen includes other DNA sequences encoding the same CDR3. The chain couples TRBV3-1 (or the pseudogene TRBV3-2) to TRBJ2-7; 10 nucleotides match TRBD1. The CDR3 covers 14 residues. The V and J ends lost 4 bases and 3 bases, in that order; junction bases with no gene match: 3. Germline values: CDR1 LGHDT, CDR2 YNNKEL (reference sequence). In DNA, the CDR3 is TGTGCCAGCAGCCCGGGACAGGGGAGCTACGAGCAGTACTTC. This encodes CASSPGQGSYEQYF.

This chain links TRBV18 with TRBJ1-1; 8 bases fit TRBD1. The CDR3 is made up of 14 amino acids. V shed 5 bases, J shed 1 base, and the junction held 3 bases outside the gene matches. CDR1 and CDR2 (germline): KGHSH, LQKENI. CDR3 sequence (DNA): TGTGCCAGCTCAGCCGGGACAGGGAACACTGAAGCTTTCTTT. Translating it yields CASSAGTGNTEAFF.

The CDR3 loop is CASSAGDRVSSPLHF. CDR3 DNA sequence: TGTGCCAGCAGCGCGGGAGACAGGGTCTCCTCACCCCTCCACTTT. V is TRBV9 and J is TRBJ1-6; 7 bases fit TRBD1. V shed 3 bases and J 10 bases; nucleotides not matched to a gene: 10. Germline V gene sequence: CDR1 SGDLS, CDR2 YYNGEE. The CDR3 length is 15 residues.

This sequence joins TRBV12-3 or TRBV12-4 and TRBJ2-3, with unresolved D. Trimming shortened V by 3 bases and J by 5 bases, and 3 bases separated the two germline ends. The CDR3 is 11 amino acids. The CDR3 coding sequence is TGTGCCAGCAGTTTTATAGATACGCAGTATTTT. Translated: CASSFIDTQYF.

The V call is TRBV4-1, the J call TRBJ2-1; 11 positions agree with TRBD2. After removal of 3 bases from V and 6 bases from J, the junction contained 7 bases not matched to a gene. Germline values: CDR1 MGHRA, CDR2 YSYEKL. The CDR3 has 16 residues. The CDR3 loop is CASSQGVAGGLNEQFF. The CDR3 nucleotides are TGCGCCAGCAGCCAGGGGGTAGCGGGGGGGCTCAATGAGCAGTTCTTC.

The chain is built from TRBV7-6 and TRBJ1-1; 8 nucleotides agree with TRBD1. V shed 5 bases, J shed 6 bases, and the junction held 2 bases outside the gene matches. The CDR3 contains 12 residues. Germline loops: CDR1 SGHVS, CDR2 FNYEAQ. The DNA of the CDR3 is TGTGCCAGCAGCAAGACAGGGGCTGAAGCTTTCTTT. It yields the protein CASSKTGAEAFF.

This clone was counted a single time. The chain employs TRBV27 and TRBJ2-3; D possibly corresponds to TRBD1 (6 bases). Per germline, CDR1 MNHEY and CDR2 SMNVEV (reference sequence). V was pared by 2 bases and J by 4 bases, with 16 bases between. The CDR3 covers 16 residues. CDR3 sequence: CASSLSDRQEPDTQYF. CDR3 DNA sequence: TGTGCCAGCAGTTTAAGTGACAGGCAGGAGCCAGATACGCAGTATTTT.

This chain links TRBV14 with TRBJ2-3, with 8 bases that match TRBD2. Germline V gene data show CDR1 as SGHDN and CDR2 as FVKESK. The CDR3 length is 16 residues. With V trimmed by 1 base and J by 4 bases, 7 bases remained unmatched. Here the CDR3 reads CASSQVGGAPADTQYF. DNA for the CDR3: TGTGCCAGCAGCCAAGTCGGGGGGGCCCCGGCAGATACGCAGTATTTT.

V and J are TRBV18 and TRBJ2-5; maybe TRBD1 (5 bases). The CDR3 has 14 residues. Germline V gives CDR1 KGHSH, CDR2 LQKENI. The V end lost 3 bases, the J end lost 5 bases, and 13 bases lay between the germline ends. CDR3 nucleotides: TGTGCCAGCTCACCCTCCCAGGGTTGGGAGACCCAGTACTTC. Residues: CASSPSQGWETQYF.

This clone was found a few times. The CDR3 is CASRRTGTALEQYF. The CDR3 DNA reads as TGTGCCAGCAGGCGGACAGGGACAGCGCTCGAGCAGTACTTC. The chain combines TRBV5-6 with TRBJ2-7; 8 positions agree with TRBD1. V was pared by 5 bases and J by 6 bases, with 10 bases of the junction left unmatched. Germline CDR1 reads SGHDT; CDR2 reads YYEEEE. CDR3 length equals 14 residues.